The rows below give T cell receptor beta chains drawn from one sample of a study of T cell repertoires in cytomegalovirus infection. TCRdb reprocessed the reads with MiXCR, giving one entry per CDR3 protein. The data show about 140,000 distinct CDR3 sequences, roughly 6.5% seen once. The sequenced sample consisted of PBMCs. Receptors were obtained from a human donor in good health (CMV status not recorded). Some clones in this sample may be carry-over from other donors' samples. The conserved cysteine and the conserved F or W are not part of the CDR3 here. Not all rows give a size; the values are once, few, many and, for expanded clones, a class.

V gene,clone size,CDR3 protein
TRBV7-2,many,ASSSHGQLQETQY
TRBV18,many,ASSPLGPGQGNYEQY
TRBV11-2,few,ASSLVGRGTYNEQF
TRBV5-1,few,ASSLVRDSIEQY
TRBV7-2,many,ASSFASGGANTGELF
TRBV7-2,many,ASSPRETYNEQF
TRBV20-1,many,SALGSGGISYEQY
TRBV20-1,many,SAVQPNTEAF
TRBV20-1,few,SAREDQVNQPQH
TRBV7-8,many,ASSPTEAQETQY
TRBV5-1,NA,ASSPSGTSEEAF
TRBV29-1,few,SAGADLGNNEQF
TRBV20-1,NA,SARPRAGDTGELF
TRBV12-3/TRBV12-4,many,ASSETRPSGGARGNEQF
TRBV7-2,many,ASSFRVATSGGVEQF
TRBV7-6,few,ASSDGNTIY
TRBV28,many,ASKTPSTDTQY
TRBV20-1,few,SARTAGDYEQY
TRBV19,many,ASSSDRGGGNYGYT
TRBV30,NA,ASGINYGYT
TRBV5-1,NA,ASSLERATTYEQY
TRBV28,NA,ASSAPGLAGGSYEQY
TRBV28,many,ASSLGGQNYGYT